The sequence of this T cell receptor (beta chain) was determined in a study of T-cell memory formation after mild COVID-19 (dated by TCRdb to the early 2020s). Regarding the research as a whole: TCR sequence clusters from the two donors were largely donor specific. Two young, previously healthy adult volunteers, one female and one male, were included in the cohort. Longitudinal TCRalpha and TCRbeta repertoire sequencing tracked T-cell clones expanding and contracting after mild COVID-19 in a couple of donors.

Ficoll-Paque density gradient centrifugation was the method used to isolate PBMCs. Deletion took 7 bases off V and 0 bases off J, with a span of 9 bases between the germline ends. The CDR3, cysteine through phenylalanine, is 13 amino acids long. Only the CDR3 region is kept as DNA, spanning 39 bases read in frame from base 1. The germline V gene encodes CDR1 MNHEY and CDR2 SMNVEV (reference sequence). A note on this clonotype: Its target antigen remains unknown. Base qualities are not at hand, and no much larger clone is one base apart.

General findings and caveats noted by the study authors: Only a couple of mild cases were covered by the study, and larger cohorts that include severe cases with pre-infection samples were considered necessary. Some responding clones were detected in pre-infection memory, which suggested that pre-existing cross-reactive memory T cells had joined the SARS-CoV-2 response. Clones contracting from day 15 to 85 had balanced CD4/CD8 phenotypes, while a second wave expanding from day 15 to 37 was biased towards CD4+. SARS-CoV-2 specificity was not confirmed for the second-wave clones peaking on day 37. Contracting CD4+ clones turned up mainly in the CM and EM memory subsets, whereas EMRA was where CD8+ clones were enriched.

The sequencer was an Illumina NovaSeq 6000. TCRalpha and TCRbeta cDNA libraries were built by 5'RACE with constant-segment primers, adding sample barcodes and unique molecular identifiers. RNA was extracted from every sample with Trizol reagent. Amplification of the libraries took two PCR steps, and the second step added a second sample barcode plus Illumina TruSeq adapters. The libraries were sequenced on an Illumina NovaSeq using 2 x 150 bp paired-end reads. The paper's processing steps were these. Reads were demultiplexed and collapsed into UMI-guided consensus sequences with migec v1.2.7. With mixcr v2.1.11, UMI consensuses were aligned to TRA and TRB V and J templates and assembled into clonotypes. Clonotypes were classified as expanded or contracted when called significant by both edgeR and NoisET, with noise models trained on biological replicates. For edgeR calls, the cutoffs were a false discovery rate-adjusted p below 0.01 and a log2 fold-change threshold of 1. PCA with hierarchical clustering of max-normalized trajectories of the 1000 most abundant clonotypes was used as exploratory dynamics analysis. Each responding clone was given a CD4 or CD8 phenotype based on the CD4+ and CD8+ repertoires, which had been sequenced separately. TCRdb's own reprocessing of the public reads used fastp at Q25 and MiXCR and kept productive beta chains. Every CDR3 protein is listed once, alongside the most common genes and DNA of its rows. These V and J calls rely on TCRdb rather than the paper's analysis. The sample table shows some 130,000 distinct CDR3 sequences, and 15% to 20% are seen once. Together, the top ten hold about 14% of the sample.

The chain employs TRBV27 and TRBJ1-1; no D gene can be assigned with confidence. Material: PBMCs or a T cell subset sorted from them (not recorded which). This TCR was sampled from an adult woman who had mild COVID-19 (a few samples of this study predate the infection). The sample titles of this study are shuffled in the database, so cell type and time point are left out; the donor was told from shared clones. CDR3 reads: CASTWGVNTEAFF. Read as DNA, the sequence is TGTGCCAGCACCTGGGGAGTGAACACTGAAGCTTTCTTT.